This TCR beta chain was observed in a study of CD8 T cells in ankylosing spondylitis. General study findings and limits: Reported data indicate significant enrichment of disease-linked clones within matched ankylosing spondylitis synovial fluid.

This clonotype was seen at least ten times. Its antigen is unidentified. The TCR beta libraries were generated through quantitative 5'-RACE incorporating molecular barcodes. MiXCR was run by TCRdb on the 5' RACE reads, yielding one entry per CDR3 protein. This table holds tens of thousands of distinct CDR3 sequences, about 11% found once. V lost 6 bases, J lost 4 bases, and 11 bases lay in between. CDR3 length: 13 amino acids. The TCR originated in a male donor with ankylosing spondylitis or in good health (not recorded which). The V and J genes are TRBV12-3 or TRBV12-4 and TRBJ2-3; D gene unclear. Sequencing input: blood, either unsorted or a sorted T cell fraction (not recorded which). The CDR3 DNA sequence: TGTGCCAGCAGCTCCACGGGTTCAGATACGCAGTATTTT. Translated, it gives CASSSTGSDTQYF.